Listed below are T cell receptor beta chains from one sample, sequenced in a study of Ad26.COV2.S vaccination and SARS-CoV-2 variants. This table comes from immunoSEQ multiplex PCR, and its TCRdb copy is limited to in-frame clones, with some not included. Here the sample spans 320,000 or so clones, 90% being singletons. The sequencing used peripheral blood, collected in a trial of Ad26.COV2.S vaccine versus placebo. These receptors originate from a person between 18 and 65 years old who received the Ad26.COV2.S COVID-19 vaccine or a placebo. Both conserved end residues are part of each CDR3. The D gene is left open where the match is weak. Not every row has a clone size; where given, it reads once, few, many or a size class.

clone_size | j_call | d_call | v_call | cdr3_aa | cdr3_nt
- | TRBJ1-1 | - | TRBV29-1 | CSVGRITEAFF | TGCAGCGTTGGACGGATCACTGAAGCTTTCTTT
- | TRBJ1-3 | TRBD1 | TRBV5-4 | CASSSTGGAGSGNTIYF | TGTGCCAGCAGCTCAACAGGGGGCGCGGGGTCTGGAAACACCATATATTTT
- | TRBJ2-3 | - | TRBV7-3 | CASSLEGPTSTDTQYF | TGTGCCAGCAGCTTAGAGGGACCAACTAGCACAGATACGCAGTATTTT
- | TRBJ1-5 | - | TRBV6-5 | CASSYKDPGGGQPQHF | TGTGCCAGCAGTTACAAAGACCCTGGAGGGGGTCAGCCCCAGCATTTT
few | TRBJ2-7 | TRBD1 | TRBV11-2 | CASSLDRGLDEQYF | TGTGCCAGCAGCTTAGATAGGGGGCTGGACGAGCAGTACTTC
- | TRBJ1-2 | - | TRBV2 | CASSPFESYGYTF | TGTGCCAGCAGTCCCTTCGAATCCTATGGCTACACCTTC
- | TRBJ2-1 | TRBD1 | TRBV11-2 | CASSRGQGWAYNEQFF | TGTGCCAGCAGCAGAGGACAGGGATGGGCCTACAATGAGCAGTTCTTC
- | TRBJ1-6 | - | TRBV7-9 | CASSPGRDNSPLHF | TGTGCCAGCAGCCCGGGACGGGATAATTCACCCCTCCACTTT
- | TRBJ2-7 | - | TRBV2 | CASRYRSSAFYEQYF | TGTGCCAGCAGGTACAGGTCTAGCGCGTTCTACGAGCAGTACTTC
- | TRBJ1-1 | - | TRBV6-5 | CASSYSGREAFF | TGTGCCAGCAGTTACTCGGGTCGTGAGGCTTTCTTT
- | TRBJ2-1 | TRBD2 | TRBV7-2 | CASSPRGGSEQFF | TGTGCCAGCAGCCCACGGGGGGGAAGTGAGCAGTTCTTC
- | TRBJ2-1 | TRBD2 | TRBV4-3 | CASSQDPGLAGSGGDEQFF | TGCGCCAGCAGCCAAGATCCGGGACTAGCGGGGTCCGGGGGCGATGAGCAGTTCTTC
- | TRBJ2-1 | - | TRBV15 | CATTRSSYNEQFF | TGTGCCACCACGAGAAGCTCCTACAATGAGCAGTTCTTC
- | TRBJ2-5 | TRBD2 | TRBV6-2/TRBV6-3 | CASSYSGGQGTQYF | TGTGCCAGCAGTTATTCGGGAGGTCAAGGGACCCAGTACTTC
few | TRBJ1-5 | - | TRBV19 | CASSRGDQPQHF | TGTGCCAGTAGTCGTGGGGACCAGCCCCAGCATTTT
- | TRBJ2-1 | - | TRBV4-1 | CASSHKWDRILRNEQFF | TGCGCCAGCAGCCACAAGTGGGACCGGATATTGAGGAATGAGCAGTTCTTC
- | TRBJ2-1 | TRBD2 | TRBV5-8 | CASSFRLAGVYNEQFF | TGTGCCAGCAGCTTTAGACTAGCGGGTGTATACAATGAGCAGTTCTTC
few | TRBJ1-2 | - | TRBV12-3/TRBV12-4 | CASRGANYGYTF | TGTGCCAGCAGGGGGGCTAACTATGGCTACACCTTC
- | TRBJ2-7 | - | TRBV18 | CASSPQPSYEQYF | TGTGCCAGCTCACCACAGCCCTCCTACGAGCAGTACTTC
- | TRBJ1-2 | - | TRBV20-1 | CSASLRDTLSYTF | TGCAGTGCTAGTCTAAGGGACACCCTTAGCTACACCTTC
- | TRBJ1-4 | - | TRBV2 | CASSDSQLDEKLFF | TGTGCCAGCAGTGATTCACAGCTAGATGAAAAACTGTTTTTT
- | TRBJ1-5 | - | TRBV11-2 | CASSLDHHQPQHF | TGTGCCAGCAGCTTAGACCACCATCAGCCCCAGCATTTT
once | TRBJ2-7 | - | TRBV12-5 | CASAHISGEGEQYF | TGTGCTAGTGCCCACATCTCCGGGGAAGGCGAGCAGTACTTC
- | TRBJ1-2 | TRBD1 | TRBV19 | CASTSDRRNYGYTF | TGTGCCAGTACCTCGGACAGGCGTAACTATGGCTACACCTTC
- | TRBJ2-2 | - | TRBV21-1 | CASSKSGVRGPNTGELFF | TGTGCCAGCAGCAAAAGTGGGGTCAGGGGCCCCAACACCGGGGAGCTGTTTTTT
- | TRBJ2-1 | - | TRBV5-1 | CASSFQGNNEQFF | TGCGCCAGCAGCTTTCAGGGGAACAATGAGCAGTTCTTC
once | TRBJ2-5 | - | TRBV12-5 | CASGQGKPLQETQYF | TGTGCTAGTGGTCAGGGTAAGCCCCTACAAGAGACCCAGTACTTC
few | TRBJ1-3 | TRBD1 | TRBV9 | CASSGQGAGNTIYF | TGTGCCAGCAGCGGACAGGGGGCTGGAAACACCATATATTTT
- | TRBJ2-1 | - | TRBV7-8 | CASSFRAAYNEQFF | TGTGCCAGCAGCTTCCGTGCGGCCTACAATGAGCAGTTCTTC
few | TRBJ1-5 | TRBD1 | TRBV5-4 | CASSFTGTGDNQPQHF | TGTGCCAGCAGCTTTACAGGGACAGGCGATAATCAGCCCCAGCATTTT
- | TRBJ2-3 | TRBD2 | TRBV7-9 | CASSLLLAGEFTDTQYF | TGTGCCAGCAGCTTATTACTAGCGGGGGAATTCACAGATACGCAGTATTTT
- | TRBJ1-5 | - | TRBV9 | CASSAEGVPNQPQHF | TGTGCCAGCAGCGCAGAAGGGGTCCCCAATCAGCCCCAGCATTTT
- | TRBJ2-7 | - | TRBV28 | CASSFHSPSSYEQYF | TGTGCCAGCAGTTTCCACTCACCAAGTTCCTACGAGCAGTACTTC
- | TRBJ2-3 | TRBD2 | TRBV7-6 | CASSMTSGADTQYF | TGTGCCAGCAGCATGACTAGCGGGGCAGATACGCAGTATTTT
once | TRBJ1-1 | - | TRBV28 | CASSLQGLEAFF | TGTGCCAGCAGTTTGCAGGGGTTGGAAGCTTTCTTT
- | TRBJ2-3 | - | TRBV27 | CASSLLSTDTQYF | TGTGCCAGCAGTTTACTGAGCACAGATACGCAGTATTTT
- | TRBJ1-3 | - | TRBV6-5 | CATKEPTGLGNTIYF | TGTGCCACCAAAGAACCGACCGGGCTTGGAAACACCATATATTTT
- | TRBJ1-1 | - | TRBV9 | CASSPSSGRSDTEAFF | TGTGCCAGCAGCCCCAGTTCCGGGAGGTCTGACACTGAAGCTTTCTTT
- | TRBJ2-1 | TRBD2 | TRBV4-3 | CASSQETAGGRLYNEQFF | TGCGCCAGCAGCCAAGAGACGGCGGGAGGTCGGCTCTACAATGAGCAGTTCTTC
- | TRBJ2-2 | - | TRBV18 | CASSPLGGTGELFF | TGTGCCAGCTCACCACTTGGGGGCACCGGGGAGCTGTTTTTT
- | TRBJ1-2 | TRBD1 | TRBV18 | CASSPTGNYGYTF | TGTGCCAGCTCACCGACAGGGAACTATGGCTACACCTTC
few | TRBJ1-2 | TRBD1 | TRBV15 | CATSQDRSYGYTF | TGTGCCACCAGTCAGGACAGGAGCTATGGCTACACCTTC
- | TRBJ1-1 | TRBD1 | TRBV6-5 | CASSNPGGRGEAFF | TGTGCCAGCAGTAACCCAGGGGGGCGCGGTGAAGCTTTCTTT
- | TRBJ2-5 | TRBD1 | TRBV12-5 | CASGLGTEQETQYF | TGTGCTAGTGGCCTCGGGACAGAGCAAGAGACCCAGTACTTC